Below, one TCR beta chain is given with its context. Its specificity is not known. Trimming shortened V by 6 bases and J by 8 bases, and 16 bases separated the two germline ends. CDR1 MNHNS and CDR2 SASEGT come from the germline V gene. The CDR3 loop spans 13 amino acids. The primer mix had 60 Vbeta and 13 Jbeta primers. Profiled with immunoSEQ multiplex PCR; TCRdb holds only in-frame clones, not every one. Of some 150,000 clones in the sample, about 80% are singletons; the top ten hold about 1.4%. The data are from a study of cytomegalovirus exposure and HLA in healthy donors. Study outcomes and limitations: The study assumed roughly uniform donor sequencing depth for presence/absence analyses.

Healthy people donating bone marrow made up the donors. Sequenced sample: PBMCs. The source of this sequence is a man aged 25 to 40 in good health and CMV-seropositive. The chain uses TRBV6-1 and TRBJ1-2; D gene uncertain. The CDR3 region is CASSLPAPGGYTF. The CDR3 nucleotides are TGTGCCAGCAGCCTCCCCGCTCCGGGGGGCTACACCTTC.